The 29 T cell receptor beta chains given below trace back to one sample, sequenced in a study of CXCR3-negative and CXCR3-positive naive CD8 T cells. The study, taken as a whole, reports: TRB CDR3 hydrophobicity was greater in CXCR3-positive naive cells than in CXCR3-negative naive cells.

Which antigens these TCRs recognize remains unknown. All TRB cDNA libraries came from 5' RACE performed with UMI labels. From its re-call of the 5' RACE reads, TCRdb lists each CDR3 protein once, without DNA. This table lists 120,000 to 150,000 distinct CDR3 sequences. The specimen was naive CXCR3+ CD8+ T cells from blood. Subset denoted: CD45RO-CCR7+CD27+CD95- naive CD8+ T cells expressing CXCR3 (TNR3+). These TCRs come from a human donor in good health. Some clones in this sample may be carry-over from other donors' samples.

The chain carries TRBV13 and TRBJ1-5. The CDR3 sequence is 16 residues long. Germline V gene data show CDR1 as PRHDT and CDR2 as FYEKMQ (reference sequence). The CDR3 sequence is CASSLGQAAGNQPQHF. Combining the CDR3 with reference TRBV13 and TRBJ1-5 gives the whole variable domain AAGVIQSPRHLIKEKRETATLKCYPIPRHDTVYWYQQGPGQDPQFLISFYEKMQSDKGSIPDRFSAQQFSDYHSELNMSSLELGDSALYFCASSLGQAAGNQPQHFGDGTRLSIL.

The genes are TRBV5-4 and TRBJ2-7; checking the TCRdb D call of TRBD2 is not possible without DNA. The CDR3 covers 17 residues. Looked up from germline, CDR1 is SGHNT and CDR2 is YYREEE (reference sequence). The CDR3 sequence: CASSLLTSGRVSYEQYF.

The rearrangement uses TRBV6-2 or TRBV6-3 and TRBJ1-1; TCRdb's D gene call, TRBD1, goes unchecked for lack of DNA. The CDR3 extends over 18 amino acids. Germline-derived CDR1 and CDR2 are MNHEY and SVGEGT. The CDR3 sequence: CASSHSTEGQSPNTEAFF.

This chain uses TRBV28 with TRBJ1-1. Per the germline V gene, CDR1 is MDHEN and CDR2 is SYDVKM. This CDR3 contains 15 residues. This chain's CDR3 is CASSFPAVVNTEAFF. Combining the CDR3 with reference TRBV28 and TRBJ1-1 gives the whole variable domain DVKVTQSSRYLVKRTGEKVFLECVQDMDHENMFWYRQDPGLGLRLIYFSYDVKMKEKGDIPEGYSVSREKKERFSLILESASTNQTSMYLCASSFPAVVNTEAFFGQGTRLTVV.

V gene TRBV29-1 combines with J gene TRBJ2-7. This CDR3 is built from 12 residues. Per the germline V gene, CDR1 is SQVTM and CDR2 is ANQGSEA. The CDR3 is CSVLTETREQYF.

This CDR3 is CASSPGLAGGPEFYEQYF. The V gene is TRBV28, the J gene TRBJ2-7; TCRdb indicates TRBD2, and absent DNA this call remains unverified. The germline CDR1 and CDR2 sequences are MDHEN and SYDVKM. The CDR3 is 18 amino acids.

CDR3 residues: CSVEEEGGFVEAFF. The genes are TRBV29-1 and TRBJ1-1; lacking DNA, the TRBD1 call made by TCRdb goes unchecked. CDR3 length: 14 residues. CDR1 SQVTM and CDR2 ANQGSEA come from the germline V gene.

The chain employs TRBV10-1 and TRBJ1-5; TCRdb calls TRBD1, which cannot be checked without DNA. The CDR3 is 17 residues long. In germline, CDR1 is WNHNN, CDR2 SYGVQD (reference sequence). The CDR3 loop is CASSDFPGQGINQPQHF.

This chain uses TRBV4-3 with TRBJ1-2. Germline V CDR1 and CDR2: LGHNA, YSLEER. This CDR3 is 15 amino acids long. The CDR3 sequence is CASSQDPGANYGYTF.

This sequence joins TRBV6-5 and TRBJ2-5. The CDR3 has 15 residues. CDR1 and CDR2 (germline): MNHEY, SVGAGI. CDR3 sequence reads: CASSYSTTGEGTQYF.

The chain links TRBV7-8 to TRBJ2-7; the D gene TCRdb calls, TRBD2, cannot be checked with no DNA. The CDR3 runs 15 residues. Germline V lookup: CDR1 SGHVS, CDR2 FQNEAQ. CDR3 sequence reads: CASSYDASLSYEQYF.

V is TRBV7-8 and J is TRBJ2-3; TCRdb's D call of TRBD1 is untestable without DNA. Germline lookup yields CDR1 SGHVS and CDR2 FQNEAQ. This CDR3 has 14 residues. This CDR3 reads CASSLAPRGDTQYF.

This CDR3 reads CSANDRGNQPQHF. The chain combines TRBV20-1 with TRBJ1-5; TCRdb's assignment of TRBD1 cannot be checked, as there is no DNA. The CDR3 length is 13 residues. In germline, CDR1 is DFQATT, CDR2 SNEGSKA (reference sequence).

The chain joins TRBV4-2 to TRBJ2-1; TCRdb's D call of TRBD2 is untestable without DNA. CDR3 length equals 14 residues. Germline assignment: CDR1 LGHNA and CDR2 YNFKEQ. CDR3 region: CASSQDLVEGEQFF.

The rearrangement links TRBV6-2 or TRBV6-3 to TRBJ1-1. The CDR3 is 16 amino acids. Germline assignment: CDR1 MNHEY and CDR2 SVGEGT. The CDR3: CASSYPPDGTNTEAFF.

This chain joins TRBV19 and TRBJ2-2. CDR3 length: 11 residues. In germline, CDR1 is LNHDA, CDR2 SQIVND (reference sequence). CDR3 amino acids: CASSYTGELFF.

V and J are TRBV5-6 and TRBJ2-5; the TCRdb call, TRBD2, lacks DNA for checking. This CDR3 is 16 amino acids long. The germline gives CDR1 SGHDT, CDR2 YYEEEE. The CDR3 spells CASSLPGLAGGETQYF.

The V call is TRBV12-3 or TRBV12-4, the J call TRBJ2-1; the TCRdb call, TRBD2, lacks DNA for checking. The CDR3 length is 13 residues. This chain's CDR3 is CASSWEYGDEQFF.

The chain uses TRBV28 and TRBJ2-1; no DNA is available, so the TRBD2 call from TCRdb remains unchecked. This CDR3 spans 15 amino acids. Germline V gene lookup returns CDR1 MDHEN and CDR2 SYDVKM. This CDR3 is CASSQVGPSYNEQFF.

The V call is TRBV21-1, the J call TRBJ2-1; TCRdb returns TRBD2, unconfirmable since there is no DNA. TRBV21-1 is recorded as a pseudogene. The CDR3 runs to 16 residues. The CDR3 protein is CASSSEREGSYNEQFF.

The chain uses TRBV7-9 and TRBJ2-1; TCRdb indicates TRBD1, and absent DNA this call remains unverified. This CDR3 spans 16 amino acids. Germline loops: CDR1 SEHNR, CDR2 FQNEAQ (reference sequence). The CDR3 sequence: CASSLRERPVDDEQFF.

CDR3 in amino acids: CSVEGLLEGYTF. The chain combines TRBV29-1 with TRBJ1-2; lacking DNA, the TRBD1 call made by TCRdb goes unchecked. Germline-derived CDR1 and CDR2 are SQVTM and ANQGSEA. The CDR3 is 12 amino acids.

V and J are TRBV7-9 and TRBJ1-1; TCRdb's D gene call, TRBD1, goes unchecked for lack of DNA. Germline assignment: CDR1 SEHNR and CDR2 FQNEAQ (reference sequence). The CDR3 runs to 15 residues. CDR3 residues: CASSPVTGGRVKAFF.

This rearrangement joins TRBV29-1 to TRBJ1-2. This CDR3 comprises 11 residues. CDR1 is SQVTM and CDR2 is ANQGSEA in the germline V gene. The CDR3 reads CSGRSVYGYTF.

This sequence joins TRBV20-1 and TRBJ2-1; TCRdb's assignment of TRBD2 cannot be checked, as there is no DNA. This CDR3 contains 14 residues. CDR1 and CDR2 from the germline V gene are DFQATT and SNEGSKA (reference sequence). The CDR3 here is CSASSSGVGNEQFF.

This chain joins TRBV7-2 and TRBJ2-2; TCRdb designates TRBD2, a call that cannot be tested without DNA. This CDR3 region has 15 residues. Germline V gives CDR1 SGHTA, CDR2 FQGNSA. Here the CDR3 reads CASSLAPGGSGELFF.

The V call is TRBV6-5, the J call TRBJ1-5; no DNA is available, so the TRBD1 call from TCRdb remains unchecked. The germline gives CDR1 MNHEY, CDR2 SVGAGI. This CDR3 has 14 residues. The CDR3 loop reads CASSYSGGSEPQHF.

The rearrangement links TRBV7-2 to TRBJ1-6. Germline CDR1 reads SGHTA; CDR2 reads FQGNSA. This CDR3 is 13 amino acids long. CDR3 in amino acids: CASSLDRVSPLHF.

The rearrangement links TRBV7-8 to TRBJ2-7. This CDR3 region has 12 residues. The germline V gene has CDR1 SGHVS and CDR2 FQNEAQ. The CDR3 spells CASRENSLEQYF.